Detailed here is one T cell receptor beta chain. Authors' methods: How many nucleated cells were present was estimated from reference gene primer amplification. TCRdb's copy holds only in-frame clones and misses some; the assay was immunoSEQ multiplex PCR. V and J calls and clone size are copied from that table; D and trimming were computed from the DNA. The top ten clones hold approximately 6.1% of a sample with about 140,000 clones, less than 85% of them seen once. The germline V gene has CDR1 SNHLY and CDR2 FYNNEI. Trimming cost V 7 bases and J 5 bases, with 15 bases left between them. The CDR3 is 13 residues long. This sample was taken from a study of blood T cell repertoires in COVID-19. About the research overall: Sample material is recorded as cDNA or gDNA derived from T cells, B-cell-depleted T cells, or PBMCs.

The clonotype was recovered from a human donor in a cohort sampled during active COVID-19. The sample taken for sequencing was peripheral blood. The genes are TRBV2 and TRBJ2-7, with D possibly matching TRBD1 (6 bases). The CDR3 sequence: CASKTGYGDEQYF. As DNA, the CDR3 is TGTGCCAGCAAAACAGGGTATGGCGACGAGCAGTACTTC. Full variable domain (remainder filled in from reference TRBV2 and TRBJ2-7): EPEVTQTPSHQVTQMGQEVILRCVPISNHLYFYWYRQILGQKVEFLVSFYNNEISEKSEIFDDQFSVERPDGSNFTLKIRSTKLEDSAMYFCASKTGYGDEQYFGPGTRLTVT.